The 18 T cell receptor beta chains below come from one sample, sequenced in a study of identical twins. MiXCR was run by TCRdb on the 5' RACE reads, yielding one entry per CDR3 protein. The sample has approximately 220,000 distinct CDR3 sequences, roughly a tenth seen once. The sequenced material came from memory (CD45RO+) T cells sorted from blood. These TCRs come from a young woman in good health.

This clonotype has more than one count but fewer than ten. The chain uses TRBV24-1 and TRBJ2-2, with 7 bases lining up with TRBD1. Trimming cost V 12 bases and J 2 bases; bases outside gene matches: 5. The CDR3 length is 13 residues. The germline V gene has CDR1 KGHDR and CDR2 SFDVKD. CDR3 sequence: CAARDSNTGELFF. CDR3 nucleotides: TGTGCCGCTCGGGACAGCAACACCGGGGAGCTGTTTTTT.

Only a few counts were recorded for this clonotype. J is TRBJ2-7 and V is TRBV20-1; D is possibly TRBD2 (5 bases). Germline lookup yields CDR1 DFQATT and CDR2 SNEGSKA (reference sequence). The CDR3 covers 11 residues. Trimming took off 5 bases at V and 7 bases at J, with 12 bases between the two ends. The CDR3 here is CSAVTRREQYF. The CDR3 nucleotides read TGCAGTGCTGTAACTAGGCGGGAGCAGTACTTC.

This clonotype was detected only a few times. This chain connects TRBV20-1 to TRBJ1-1; a possible D gene is TRBD1 (5 bases). V gave up 3 bases and J gave up 1 base, with 12 bases separating them. Germline CDR1 reads DFQATT; CDR2 reads SNEGSKA (reference sequence). This CDR3 is 14 amino acids long. Here the CDR3 reads CSASPGPSNTEAFF. CDR3 sequence (DNA): TGCAGTGCTAGCCCGGGACCGTCGAACACTGAAGCTTTCTTT.

This clonotype was detected a few times. CDR3 amino acids: CASSLAPGTGVGNTIYF. CDR3 DNA: TGTGCCAGCAGCTTAGCCCCTGGGACAGGGGTTGGAAACACCATATATTTT. This chain uses TRBV11-2 with TRBJ1-3, with 10 bases fitting TRBD1. V was clipped by 1 base and J by 3 bases; unmatched bases: 6. CDR3 length equals 17 residues. CDR1 and CDR2 (germline): SGHAT, FQNNGV.

This clonotype was observed a handful of times. This chain uses TRBV25-1 with TRBJ2-3, with 7 positions matching TRBD1. With 7 bases clipped from V and 0 bases from J, the junction kept 13 bases outside the gene matches. CDR3 size: 17 residues. From germline, CDR1 is MGHDK and CDR2 SYGVNS. The CDR3 spells CASKVPPGTASTDTQYF. CDR3 DNA sequence: TGTGCCAGCAAAGTCCCGCCCGGGACAGCGAGCACAGATACGCAGTATTTT.

The chain has TRBV7-8 and TRBJ2-5; D might be TRBD2 (7 bases). CDR3 length: 15 residues. Per the germline V gene, CDR1 is SGHVS and CDR2 is FQNEAQ. V lost 1 base and J lost 5, with 14 bases in between. CDR3 loop: CASSLGGGFGETQYF. The DNA for the CDR3 is TGTGCCAGCAGCTTAGGGGGGGGCTTTGGCGAGACCCAGTACTTC.

The chain has TRBV5-1 and TRBJ2-7; possible D gene TRBD2, 6 bases. The V and J ends lost 1 base and 5 bases respectively, with 13 bases between them. The CDR3 runs to 14 residues. Germline CDR1 reads SGHRS; CDR2 reads YFSETQ. Written as DNA, the CDR3 is TGCGCCAGCAGCTTGTTTACTAGCAACGACGAGCAGTACTTC. Its protein is CASSLFTSNDEQYF.

V is TRBV20-1 and J is TRBJ2-4, with 7 bases that match TRBD1. Trimming at V came to 5 bases and at J to 8 bases, leaving 12 bases not matched to a gene. CDR1 and CDR2 from the germline V gene are DFQATT and SNEGSKA (reference sequence). This CDR3 has 14 residues. CDR3 DNA: TGCAGTGCTCGAAAAGGGGACAGCCCCCACATTCAGTACTTC. It translates to CSARKGDSPHIQYF.

This clonotype was seen at least ten times. This chain uses TRBV20-1 with TRBJ2-3, with D perhaps given as TRBD1 or TRBD2 (5 bases each). This CDR3 is 13 amino acids long. Trimming took off 7 bases at V and 0 bases at J, with 11 bases between the two ends. The V gene's germline CDR1 is DFQATT and CDR2 SNEGSKA (reference sequence). The chain's CDR3 is CSVLGTSTDTQYF. As DNA, the CDR3 is TGCAGTGTCCTCGGGACCAGCACAGATACGCAGTATTTT.

This clonotype was recorded many times. J is TRBJ1-1 and V is TRBV7-6; D perhaps matches TRBD1 (5 bases). The CDR3 loop spans 13 amino acids. V gave up 5 bases and J gave up 4 bases, with 11 bases separating them. Looked up from germline, CDR1 is SGHVS and CDR2 is FNYEAQ. CDR3 protein: CASSGAFGTEAFF. CDR3 nucleotide sequence: TGTGCCAGCAGCGGGGCTTTCGGCACTGAAGCTTTCTTT.

The chain is built from TRBV6-2 or TRBV6-3 and TRBJ2-5; the D is unclear. Germline CDR1 reads MNHEY; CDR2 reads SVGEGT. There are 16 residues in the CDR3. The V gene lost 2 bases and the J gene lost 2 bases, with 15 bases spanning the gap. CDR3 residues: CASSYGGPPWQETQYF. The CDR3, as DNA: TGTGCCAGCAGTTACGGTGGCCCCCCTTGGCAAGAGACCCAGTACTTC.

Of note for this clonotype: A junction boundary mismatches the germline segment, possibly from a read error. The V call is TRBV7-7, the J call TRBJ2-3; the match to TRBD1 covers 7 bases. This CDR3 is 15 amino acids long. The V gene's germline CDR1 is SSHAT and CDR2 FNYEAQ (reference sequence). CDR3 in DNA: TGTGCTAGCAGCGAGGGGGCCCTAAGCACAGATACGCAGTATTTT. Its translation: CASSEGALSTDTQYF.

The CDR3 protein is CASNRTSGRFGETQYF. CDR3 in DNA: TGCGCCAGCAACCGGACTAGCGGGAGGTTTGGAGAGACCCAGTACTTC. The genes are TRBV10-1 and TRBJ2-5; 14 bases map to TRBD2. There are 16 residues in the CDR3. Germline lookup yields CDR1 WNHNN and CDR2 SYGVQD (reference sequence). V shed 7 bases, J shed 4 bases, and the junction held 8 bases outside the gene matches.

This rearrangement joins TRBV30 to TRBJ2-7; 10 bases fit TRBD1. Trimming cost V 1 base and J 4 bases; bases outside gene matches: 4. Germline CDR1 GTSNPN, CDR2 SVGIG (reference sequence). This CDR3 spans 14 amino acids. Here the CDR3 DNA reads TGTGCCTGGAGTGGACAGGGGGCGCAGTACGAGCAGTACTTC. Its protein product is CAWSGQGAQYEQYF.

This clonotype appeared a few times. The CDR3 reads CASSRRTRGGYEQYF. The DNA for the CDR3 is TGTGCCAGCAGTCGACGGACTAGAGGGGGCTACGAGCAGTACTTC. This chain links TRBV6-2 or TRBV6-3 with TRBJ2-7; D is perhaps TRBD2 (7 bases). Germline CDR1 is MNHEY and CDR2 is SVGEGT. This CDR3 is built from 15 residues. Trimming took 5 bases from V and 3 from J, leaving 17 bases between them.

This clonotype was counted at least ten times. The chain is built from TRBV10-3 and TRBJ2-5; TRBD2 matches 7 bases. The CDR3 contains 12 residues. V lost 9 bases to trimming and J lost 7 bases; unmatched junction nucleotides: 8. Germline CDR1 reads ENHRY; CDR2 reads SYGVKD. The CDR3 DNA reads TGTGCCATACGGGGGGTAGAGGGGACCCAGTACTTC. Its translation: CAIRGVEGTQYF.

This clonotype was counted between two and nine times. The CDR3 loop reads CASSLDVRSEQYF. CDR3 DNA: TGTGCCAGCAGCTTAGATGTAAGGAGCGAGCAGTACTTC. This chain joins TRBV11-2 and TRBJ2-7; D ambiguous. V shed 0 bases and J shed 6 bases, with 9 bases lying between them. The CDR3 length is 13 residues. CDR1 SGHAT and CDR2 FQNNGV come from the germline V gene.

V is TRBV10-1 and J is TRBJ1-1, with a tentative D call TRBD1 (5 bases). CDR1 and CDR2 (germline): WNHNN, SYGVQD (reference sequence). With 6 bases removed from V and 5 bases from J, the gap between germline ends came to 16 bases. The CDR3 totals 14 residues. The CDR3 region is CASSPGTLGTEAFF. CDR3 in DNA: TGCGCCAGCAGCCCTGGGACTTTAGGGACTGAAGCTTTCTTT.